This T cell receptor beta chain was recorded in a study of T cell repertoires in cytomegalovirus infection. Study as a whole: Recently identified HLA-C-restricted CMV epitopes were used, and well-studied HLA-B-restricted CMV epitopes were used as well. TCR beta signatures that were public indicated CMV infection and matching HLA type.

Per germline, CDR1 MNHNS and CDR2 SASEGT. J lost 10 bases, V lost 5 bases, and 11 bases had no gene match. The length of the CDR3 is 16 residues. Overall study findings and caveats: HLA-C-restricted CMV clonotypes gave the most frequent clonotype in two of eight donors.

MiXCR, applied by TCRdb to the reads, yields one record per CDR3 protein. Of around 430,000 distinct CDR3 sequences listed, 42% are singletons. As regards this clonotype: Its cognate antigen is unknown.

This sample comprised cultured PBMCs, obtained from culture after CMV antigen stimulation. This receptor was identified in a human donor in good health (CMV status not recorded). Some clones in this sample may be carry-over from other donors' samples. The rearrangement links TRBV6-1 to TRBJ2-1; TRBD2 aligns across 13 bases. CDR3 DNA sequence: TGTGCCAGCAGTCCAACCGGGACTAGCGGGACGGGGGAGCAGTTCTTC. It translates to CASSPTGTSGTGEQFF.